These T cell receptor beta chains were read from a single sample in a study of cytomegalovirus exposure and HLA in healthy donors. This table comes from immunoSEQ multiplex PCR, and its TCRdb copy is limited to in-frame clones, with some not included. The sample has under 200,000 clones; about 71% are singletons. The sequenced sample was PBMCs. These receptors came from a woman aged 25 to 45 in good health and CMV-seronegative. Both conserved end residues are part of each CDR3. Each record gives: CDR3 length, D gene, V gene, J gene, CDR3 protein. The D gene is left open where the match is weak.

cdr3_length: 13
d_call: TRBD1
v_call: TRBV28
j_call: TRBJ2-7
cdr3_aa: CASAGTESYEQYF

cdr3_length: 13
d_call: TRBD1
v_call: TRBV7-2
j_call: TRBJ1-1
cdr3_aa: CASSRTGVTEAFF

cdr3_length: 15
d_call: TRBD1
v_call: TRBV5-1
j_call: TRBJ1-6
cdr3_aa: CASSLAGRGLSPLHF

cdr3_length: 14
d_call: -
v_call: TRBV19
j_call: TRBJ1-4
cdr3_aa: CASSPNPGYEKLFF

cdr3_length: 14
d_call: TRBD1
v_call: TRBV28
j_call: TRBJ2-5
cdr3_aa: CASSKTGVGETQYF

cdr3_length: 15
d_call: -
v_call: TRBV6-1
j_call: TRBJ1-5
cdr3_aa: CASSERGWPNQPQHF

cdr3_length: 13
d_call: TRBD1
v_call: TRBV28
j_call: TRBJ1-2
cdr3_aa: CASTSADRAGYTF

cdr3_length: 16
d_call: -
v_call: TRBV7-2
j_call: TRBJ1-1
cdr3_aa: CASSLQPGGGRTEAFF

cdr3_length: 16
d_call: TRBD2
v_call: TRBV28
j_call: TRBJ2-5
cdr3_aa: CASSSLERGGLETQYF

cdr3_length: 15
d_call: -
v_call: TRBV6-5
j_call: TRBJ1-2
cdr3_aa: CASRKTGKKGGGYTF

cdr3_length: 14
d_call: -
v_call: TRBV9
j_call: TRBJ1-4
cdr3_aa: CASSVGDSEEKLFF

cdr3_length: 13
d_call: TRBD2
v_call: TRBV2
j_call: TRBJ2-1
cdr3_aa: CASRGVGGDEQFF

cdr3_length: 13
d_call: TRBD2
v_call: TRBV29-1
j_call: TRBJ2-1
cdr3_aa: CSGGLAGYNEQFF

cdr3_length: 14
d_call: TRBD1
v_call: TRBV5-1
j_call: TRBJ2-7
cdr3_aa: CASSLRTGEGEQYF

cdr3_length: 12
d_call: TRBD1
v_call: TRBV19
j_call: TRBJ1-2
cdr3_aa: CASRTGIYGYTF

cdr3_length: 13
d_call: -
v_call: TRBV9
j_call: TRBJ2-1
cdr3_aa: CASTGENYNEQFF

cdr3_length: 14
d_call: TRBD1
v_call: TRBV5-1
j_call: TRBJ1-5
cdr3_aa: CASSPGQDNQPQHF

cdr3_length: 16
d_call: -
v_call: TRBV12-2
j_call: TRBJ1-2
cdr3_aa: CASRLAAGVRNYGYTF

cdr3_length: 14
d_call: TRBD1
v_call: TRBV9
j_call: TRBJ1-1
cdr3_aa: CASSRGQGAREAFF

cdr3_length: 12
d_call: -
v_call: TRBV29-1
j_call: -
cdr3_aa: CSAHIGAYEQYF

cdr3_length: 15
d_call: -
v_call: TRBV27
j_call: TRBJ2-1
cdr3_aa: CASSLGTFSYNEQFF

cdr3_length: 16
d_call: -
v_call: TRBV13
j_call: TRBJ2-5
cdr3_aa: CASSLVGGGDQETQYF

cdr3_length: 13
d_call: TRBD1
v_call: TRBV7-9
j_call: TRBJ1-1
cdr3_aa: CASSYRDRGLAFF

cdr3_length: 12
d_call: TRBD1
v_call: TRBV7-9
j_call: TRBJ1-4
cdr3_aa: CASSPDREKLFF

cdr3_length: 12
d_call: TRBD1
v_call: TRBV11-1
j_call: TRBJ2-7
cdr3_aa: CASSIDRDEQYF

cdr3_length: 16
d_call: TRBD2
v_call: TRBV5-4
j_call: TRBJ2-1
cdr3_aa: CASSLGTSGIYNEQFF

cdr3_length: 16
d_call: TRBD2
v_call: TRBV28
j_call: TRBJ2-1
cdr3_aa: CASSLAGGLSIAEQFF

cdr3_length: 14
d_call: TRBD1
v_call: TRBV2
j_call: TRBJ1-4
cdr3_aa: CASAVDRVGEKLFF

cdr3_length: 16
d_call: -
v_call: TRBV4-3
j_call: TRBJ2-3
cdr3_aa: CASSQTPGQSTDTQYF

cdr3_length: 14
d_call: TRBD1
v_call: TRBV6-1
j_call: TRBJ1-2
cdr3_aa: CASRGTGFGYGYTF

cdr3_length: 13
d_call: TRBD1
v_call: TRBV29-1
j_call: TRBJ2-7
cdr3_aa: CSVGWTGGYEQYF

cdr3_length: 12
d_call: -
v_call: TRBV4-1
j_call: TRBJ1-2
cdr3_aa: CASCGGGDGYTF

cdr3_length: 14
d_call: TRBD1
v_call: TRBV13
j_call: TRBJ2-7
cdr3_aa: CASSPGQTYYEQYF

cdr3_length: 16
d_call: TRBD1
v_call: TRBV5-5
j_call: TRBJ2-1
cdr3_aa: CASSLDRAITYNEQFF

cdr3_length: 13
d_call: -
v_call: TRBV6-1
j_call: TRBJ2-7
cdr3_aa: CASSLWSTYEQYF

cdr3_length: 15
d_call: TRBD1
v_call: TRBV6-6
j_call: TRBJ2-3
cdr3_aa: CASSYWTGGPDTQYF

cdr3_length: 15
d_call: -
v_call: TRBV7-8
j_call: TRBJ2-7
cdr3_aa: CASSPFLSVSYEQYF

cdr3_length: 13
d_call: -
v_call: TRBV6-1
j_call: TRBJ1-1
cdr3_aa: CASSEYRNTEAFF

cdr3_length: 13
d_call: -
v_call: TRBV6-6
j_call: TRBJ2-2
cdr3_aa: CASSSVYTGELFF

cdr3_length: 13
d_call: TRBD1
v_call: TRBV4-3
j_call: TRBJ2-1
cdr3_aa: CASSATTGREQFF

cdr3_length: 18
d_call: TRBD2
v_call: TRBV7-6
j_call: TRBJ2-3
cdr3_aa: CASSSGGGPMGDTDTQYF

cdr3_length: 16
d_call: TRBD1
v_call: TRBV6-6
j_call: TRBJ2-3
cdr3_aa: CASTKGDRGIVDTQYF

cdr3_length: 13
d_call: -
v_call: TRBV5-1
j_call: TRBJ2-1
cdr3_aa: CASSLGQDNEQFF

cdr3_length: 15
d_call: -
v_call: TRBV4-2
j_call: TRBJ1-5
cdr3_aa: CASSQEEGGNQPQHF

cdr3_length: 16
d_call: TRBD2
v_call: TRBV4-2
j_call: TRBJ2-1
cdr3_aa: CASSHGERGGGDEQFF

cdr3_length: 13
d_call: -
v_call: TRBV2
j_call: TRBJ1-1
cdr3_aa: CASSESGDTEAFF

cdr3_length: 14
d_call: -
v_call: TRBV27
j_call: TRBJ1-4
cdr3_aa: CASSRAGIEEKLFF

cdr3_length: 13
d_call: -
v_call: TRBV5-1
j_call: TRBJ1-1
cdr3_aa: CASSWTANTEAFF

cdr3_length: 14
d_call: -
v_call: TRBV5-4
j_call: TRBJ2-7
cdr3_aa: CASSMGHLPYEQYF

cdr3_length: 15
d_call: TRBD1
v_call: TRBV2
j_call: TRBJ1-5
cdr3_aa: CASSWDRTNNQPQHF

cdr3_length: 16
d_call: -
v_call: TRBV4-2
j_call: TRBJ2-1
cdr3_aa: CASSQEESSVYNEQFF